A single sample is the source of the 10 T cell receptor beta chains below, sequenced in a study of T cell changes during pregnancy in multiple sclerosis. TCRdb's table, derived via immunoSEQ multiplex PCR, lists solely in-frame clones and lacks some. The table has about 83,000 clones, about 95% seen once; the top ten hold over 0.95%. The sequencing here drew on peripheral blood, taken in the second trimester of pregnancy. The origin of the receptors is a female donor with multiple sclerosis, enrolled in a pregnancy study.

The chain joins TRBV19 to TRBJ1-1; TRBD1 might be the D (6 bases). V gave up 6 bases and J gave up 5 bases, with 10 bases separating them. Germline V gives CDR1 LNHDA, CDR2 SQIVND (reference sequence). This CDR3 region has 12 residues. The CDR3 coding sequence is TGTGCCAGTAGATTCAGGGGTACTGAAGCTTTCTTT. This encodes CASRFRGTEAFF.

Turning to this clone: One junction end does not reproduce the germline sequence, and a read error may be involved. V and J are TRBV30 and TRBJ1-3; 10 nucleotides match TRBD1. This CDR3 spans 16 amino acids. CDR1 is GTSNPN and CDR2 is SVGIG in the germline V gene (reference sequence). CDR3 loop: CTWSSGTGVRGNTIYF. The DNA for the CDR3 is TGTACCTGGAGTTCCGGGACAGGGGTGCGGGGAAACACCATATATTTT.

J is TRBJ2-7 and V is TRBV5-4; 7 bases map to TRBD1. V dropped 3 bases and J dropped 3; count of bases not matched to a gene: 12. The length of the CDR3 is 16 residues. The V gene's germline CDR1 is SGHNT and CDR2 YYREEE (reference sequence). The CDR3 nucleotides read TGTGCCAGCAGCTCTACACAGGGGAAAACAATCTACGAGCAGTACTTC. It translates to CASSSTQGKTIYEQYF.

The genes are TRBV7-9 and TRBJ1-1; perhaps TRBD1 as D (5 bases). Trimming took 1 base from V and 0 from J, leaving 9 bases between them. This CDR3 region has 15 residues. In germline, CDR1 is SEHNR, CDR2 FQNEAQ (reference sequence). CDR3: CASSLVGRVNTEAFF. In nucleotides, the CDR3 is TGTGCCAGCAGCTTAGTGGGCAGGGTGAACACTGAAGCTTTCTTT.

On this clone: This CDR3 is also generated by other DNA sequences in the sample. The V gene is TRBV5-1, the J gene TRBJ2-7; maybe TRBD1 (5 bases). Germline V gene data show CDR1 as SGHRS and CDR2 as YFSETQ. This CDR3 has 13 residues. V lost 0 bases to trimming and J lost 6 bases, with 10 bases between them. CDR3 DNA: TGCGCCAGCAGCTTGGGGCAGGGCGGCGAGCAGTACTTC. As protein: CASSLGQGGEQYF.

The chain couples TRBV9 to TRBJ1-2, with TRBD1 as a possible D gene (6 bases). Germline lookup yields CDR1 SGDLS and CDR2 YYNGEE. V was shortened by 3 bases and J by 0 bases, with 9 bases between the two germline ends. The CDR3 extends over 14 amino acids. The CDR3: CASSADRANYGYTF. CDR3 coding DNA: TGTGCCAGCAGCGCGGACAGAGCTAACTATGGCTACACCTTC.

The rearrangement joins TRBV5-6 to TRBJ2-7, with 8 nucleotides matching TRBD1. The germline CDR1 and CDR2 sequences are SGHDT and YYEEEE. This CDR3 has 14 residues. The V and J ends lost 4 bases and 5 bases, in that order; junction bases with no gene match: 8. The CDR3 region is CASSRSGGADEQYF. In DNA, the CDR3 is TGTGCCAGCAGCCGTTCAGGGGGCGCGGACGAGCAGTACTTC.

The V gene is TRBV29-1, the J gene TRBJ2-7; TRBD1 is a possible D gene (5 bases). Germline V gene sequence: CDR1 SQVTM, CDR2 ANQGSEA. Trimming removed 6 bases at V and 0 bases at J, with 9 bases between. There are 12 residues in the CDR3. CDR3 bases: TGCAGCGTCTCAGGGTACTCCTACGAGCAGTACTTC. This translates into CSVSGYSYEQYF.

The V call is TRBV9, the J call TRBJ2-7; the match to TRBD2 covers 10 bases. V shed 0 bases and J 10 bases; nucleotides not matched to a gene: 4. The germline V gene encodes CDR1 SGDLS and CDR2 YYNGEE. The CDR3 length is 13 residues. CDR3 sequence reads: CASSVASGRQQYF. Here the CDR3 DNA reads TGTGCCAGCAGCGTAGCTAGCGGGAGACAACAGTACTTC.

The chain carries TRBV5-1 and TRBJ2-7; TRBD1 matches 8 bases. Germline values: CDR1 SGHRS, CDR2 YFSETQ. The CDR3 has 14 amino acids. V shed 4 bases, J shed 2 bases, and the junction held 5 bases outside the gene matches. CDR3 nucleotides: TGCGCCAGCAGCACCGGACAGGGCCCCTACGAGCAGTACTTC. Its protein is CASSTGQGPYEQYF.